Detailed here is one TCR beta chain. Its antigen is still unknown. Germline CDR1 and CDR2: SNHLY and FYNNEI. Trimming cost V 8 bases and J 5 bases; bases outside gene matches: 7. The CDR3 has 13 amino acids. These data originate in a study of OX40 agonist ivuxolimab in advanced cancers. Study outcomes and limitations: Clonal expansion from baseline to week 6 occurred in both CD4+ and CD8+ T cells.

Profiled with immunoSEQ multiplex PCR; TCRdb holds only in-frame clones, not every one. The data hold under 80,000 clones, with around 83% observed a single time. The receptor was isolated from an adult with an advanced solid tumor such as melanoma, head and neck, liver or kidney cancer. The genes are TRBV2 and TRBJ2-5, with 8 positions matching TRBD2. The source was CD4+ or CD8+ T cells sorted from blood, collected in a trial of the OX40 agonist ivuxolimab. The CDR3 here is CASRREVHETQYF. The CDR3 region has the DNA TGTGCCAGCCGGCGGGAGGTTCATGAGACCCAGTACTTC.